This T cell receptor (beta chain) was profiled in a study of siplizumab effects on memory and regulatory T cells. Study-wide results and limits: In siplizumab conditions, mappable alloreactive CD4+ clones averaged approximately 69% Treg-derived, against approximately 29% in controls.

Method: immunoSEQ multiplex PCR; TCRdb's copy keeps in-frame clones and lacks some. The sample has approximately 13,000 clones, approximately 37% seen once. V gave up 1 base and J gave up 3 bases, with 10 bases separating them. CDR1 and CDR2 from the germline V gene are MGHRA and YSYEKL. The CDR3 loop spans 14 amino acids. Cells of the mixed lymphocyte reaction were cocultured at 37 degrees C for five to seven days. CFSE was used to stain responder PBMCs and Violet Dye to stain stimulator PBMCs, which were then pooled 1:1. Concerning this clone: Its antigen is as yet unknown.

Sequencing was carried out using CFSE-low (dividing) CD8+ T cells sorted from an allogeneic mixed lymphocyte reaction. The chain couples TRBV4-1 to TRBJ2-7; D is ambiguous. The TCR sequence derives from a human donor in good health; the cells came from an allogeneic mixed lymphocyte reaction. CDR3 sequence (DNA): TGCGCCAGCAGCCAAGTTCCTAGTAACTACGAGCAGTACTTC. Translated, it gives CASSQVPSNYEQYF.